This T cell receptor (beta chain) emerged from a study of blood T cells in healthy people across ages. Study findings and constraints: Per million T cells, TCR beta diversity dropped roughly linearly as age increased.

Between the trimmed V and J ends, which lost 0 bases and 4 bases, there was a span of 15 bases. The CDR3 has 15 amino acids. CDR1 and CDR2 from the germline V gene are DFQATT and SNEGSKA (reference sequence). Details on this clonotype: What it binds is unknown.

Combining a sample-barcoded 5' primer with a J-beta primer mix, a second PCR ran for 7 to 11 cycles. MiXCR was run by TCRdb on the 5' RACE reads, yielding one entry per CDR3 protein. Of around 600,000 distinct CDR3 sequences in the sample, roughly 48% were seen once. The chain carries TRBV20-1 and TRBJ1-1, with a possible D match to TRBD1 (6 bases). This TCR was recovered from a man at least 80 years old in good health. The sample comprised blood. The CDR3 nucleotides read TGCAGTGCTAGAGAGGGGGGGGCTGGGCTCACTGAAGCTTTCTTT. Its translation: CSAREGGAGLTEAFF.